Following are 31 T cell receptor beta chains from one sample sequenced in a study of OX40 agonist ivuxolimab in advanced cancers. Here immunoSEQ multiplex PCR was the method, and the copy in TCRdb shows in-frame clones only, minus some. The repertoire consists of about 73,000 clones, with 75% to 95% occurring once and the leading ten covering roughly 0.5%. The sequences come from CD4+ or CD8+ T cells sorted from blood, collected in a trial of the OX40 agonist ivuxolimab. The receptors were gathered from an adult with an advanced solid tumor such as melanoma, head and neck, liver or kidney cancer.

The V call is TRBV28, the J call TRBJ2-5, with 7 bases that match TRBD1. The ends lost 4 bases at V and 4 bases at J; junction bases unmatched: 9. CDR1 MDHEN and CDR2 SYDVKM come from the germline V gene. CDR3 size: 15 residues. As DNA, the CDR3 is TGTGCCAGCAGTTCCCACAGGGGAAGGGGAGAGACCCAGTACTTC. It yields the protein CASSSHRGRGETQYF. Filled out from reference TRBV28 and TRBJ2-5, the complete variable domain reads DVKVTQSSRYLVKRTGEKVFLECVQDMDHENMFWYRQDPGLGLRLIYFSYDVKMKEKGDIPEGYSVSREKKERFSLILESASTNQTSMYLCASSSHRGRGETQYFGPGTRLLVL.

In this sample, this clone turned up once. This chain uses TRBV5-1 with TRBJ2-7; no reliable D call. This CDR3 is built from 12 residues. The germline CDR1 and CDR2 sequences are SGHRS and YFSETQ. The V gene lost 2 bases and the J gene lost 5 bases, with 8 bases spanning the gap. This chain's CDR3 is CASSFGGNEQYF. CDR3 coding DNA: TGCGCCAGCAGCTTTGGTGGGAACGAGCAGTACTTC.

The gene calls are TRBV7-9 and TRBJ2-7; D may be TRBD1 (7 bases). Trimming stripped 5 bases from V and 1 base from J, with 12 bases between. Germline CDR1 is SEHNR and CDR2 is FQNEAQ (reference sequence). The CDR3 runs to 14 residues. The CDR3 region is CASSLGGQSYEQYF. The DNA for the CDR3 is TGTGCCAGCAGCCTCGGGGGACAGTCCTACGAGCAGTACTTC.

This sequence joins TRBV28 and TRBJ2-3; 12 nucleotides align to TRBD2. The CDR3 has 16 residues. Germline V gene lookup returns CDR1 MDHEN and CDR2 SYDVKM. The V segment lost 1 base and the J segment 4 bases; nucleotides outside the gene matches: 3. The CDR3 DNA is TGTGCCAGCAGTTTATCTAGCGGGAGGGCCTCAGATACGCAGTATTTT. Its translation is CASSLSSGRASDTQYF.

The chain joins TRBV7-2 to TRBJ2-3; D is unresolved. The CDR3 has 14 amino acids. CDR1 and CDR2 from the germline V gene are SGHTA and FQGNSA. V shed 2 bases and J shed 4 bases, with 10 bases lying between them. Written as DNA, the CDR3 is TGTGCCAGCAGCTTACCAGGACGCGCAGATACGCAGTATTTT. As protein: CASSLPGRADTQYF.

The chain has TRBV7-6 and TRBJ2-5; D possibly corresponds to TRBD1 (6 bases). The CDR3 covers 18 residues. The V gene's germline CDR1 is SGHVS and CDR2 FNYEAQ. With 0 bases removed from V and 4 bases from J, the gap between germline ends came to 21 bases. The CDR3: CASSLARLGQGIGETQYF. In nucleotides, the CDR3 is TGTGCCAGCAGCTTAGCCCGGTTGGGGCAGGGGATTGGAGAGACCCAGTACTTC.

The table lists this clone with a count of one. The gene calls are TRBV27 and TRBJ2-1; no clear D. CDR1 and CDR2 (germline): MNHEY, SMNVEV (reference sequence). Trimming pared 3 bases from V and 0 bases from J, leaving 6 bases between. CDR3 length: 14 amino acids. For the CDR3, the DNA is TGTGCCAGCAGTTTTCGAGGCTCCTACAATGAGCAGTTCTTC. Its protein product is CASSFRGSYNEQFF.

The rearrangement links TRBV7-8 to TRBJ1-2; 7 bases fit TRBD1. Trimming cost V 1 base and J 4 bases; bases outside gene matches: 6. CDR3 length equals 15 residues. Germline V gene data show CDR1 as SGHVS and CDR2 as FQNEAQ. The DNA of the CDR3 is TGTGCCAGCAGCTTAGTTAGGGGGCCCACCTATGGCTACACCTTC. Protein sequence: CASSLVRGPTYGYTF.

The chain links TRBV5-4 to TRBJ1-5, with D possibly being TRBD1 (6 bases). Germline V gene lookup returns CDR1 SGHNT and CDR2 YYREEE (reference sequence). The CDR3 length is 13 residues. Trimming left V 2 bases short and J 7 bases short, with 10 bases between. This chain's CDR3 is CASSFGRGQPQHF. DNA of the CDR3: TGTGCCAGCAGCTTCGGAAGGGGGCAGCCCCAGCATTTT.

This chain uses TRBV29-1 with TRBJ2-5; 10 bases map to TRBD2. V lost 4 bases to trimming and J lost 4 bases; unmatched junction nucleotides: 6. Per germline, CDR1 SQVTM and CDR2 ANQGSEA. The CDR3 spans 14 residues. Written as DNA, the CDR3 is TGCAGCGTTGCAAGCGGGAGGGCCGGAGAGACCCAGTACTTC. Its translation is CSVASGRAGETQYF. Full variable domain (remainder filled in from reference TRBV29-1 and TRBJ2-5): SAVISQKPSRDICQRGTSLTIQCQVDSQVTMMFWYRQQPGQSLTLIATANQGSEATYESGFVIDKFPISRPNLTFSTLTVSNMSPEDSSIYLCSVASGRAGETQYFGPGTRLLVL.

The chain links TRBV11-3 to TRBJ1-1; D gene ambiguous. V lost 5 bases and J lost 1, with 14 bases in between. Germline lookup yields CDR1 SGHNT and CDR2 YENEEA. The CDR3 spans 15 residues. The CDR3 is CASSPHRQTNTEAFF. DNA for the CDR3: TGTGCCAGCAGCCCCCACCGGCAGACGAACACTGAAGCTTTCTTT.

The chain uses TRBV11-2 and TRBJ2-6, with D possibly TRBD1 on 5 matching bases. Germline CDR1 and CDR2: SGHAT and FQNNGV. The V end lost 1 base, the J end lost 0 bases, and 13 bases lay between the germline ends. This CDR3 is built from 18 residues. This chain's CDR3 is CASSLGQWTSSGANVLTF. CDR3 sequence (DNA): TGTGCCAGCAGCTTAGGCCAGTGGACAAGCTCTGGGGCCAACGTCCTGACTTTC. The whole variable domain, filled in from reference TRBV11-2 and TRBJ2-6, reads EAGVAQSPRYKIIEKRQSVAFWCNPISGHATLYWYQQILGQGPKLLIQFQNNGVVDDSQLPKDRFSAERLKGVDSTLKIQPAKLEDSAVYLCASSLGQWTSSGANVLTFGAGSRLTVL.

V is TRBV10-3 and J is TRBJ2-1; D is unresolved. Germline V gene sequence: CDR1 ENHRY, CDR2 SYGVKD. This CDR3 contains 12 residues. Trimming pared 0 bases from V and 15 bases from J, leaving 12 bases between. CDR3 region: CAISESWQETFF. CDR3 sequence (DNA): TGTGCCATCAGTGAGTCATGGCAGGAGACGTTCTTC.

The rearrangement uses TRBV6-5 and TRBJ2-3; 7 bases line up with TRBD2. The germline gives CDR1 MNHEY, CDR2 SVGAGI. The CDR3 spans 13 residues. J was trimmed by 6 bases and V by 4 bases; bases with no gene match: 4. The CDR3 loop reads CASSFRSGDTQYF. DNA of the CDR3: TGTGCCAGCAGTTTCCGTAGCGGGGATACGCAGTATTTT.

This clone was detected only a few times. The V gene is TRBV4-3, the J gene TRBJ2-1; 10 bases map to TRBD2. The CDR3 length is 16 residues. V was clipped by 4 bases and J by 6 bases; unmatched bases: 9. Germline values: CDR1 LGHNA, CDR2 YSLEER. The CDR3 loop is CASSRQLAGAFNEQFF. CDR3 bases: TGCGCCAGCAGCCGCCAGCTAGCGGGAGCTTTCAATGAGCAGTTCTTC.

The V call is TRBV2, the J call TRBJ1-6; TRBD1 aligns across 10 bases. The CDR3 spans 14 residues. The junction had 4 bases not matched to a gene; V was cut back by 5 bases and J by 9 bases. Germline loops: CDR1 SNHLY, CDR2 FYNNEI. The CDR3 is CASSPTGGSSPLHF. The CDR3 DNA follows: TGTGCCAGCAGTCCGACAGGGGGCAGTTCACCCCTCCACTTT.

The genes are TRBV7-2 and TRBJ1-1, with 9 bases that match TRBD1. V lost 5 bases, J lost 1 base, and 5 bases stayed unmatched. CDR1 and CDR2 (germline): SGHTA, FQGNSA. The CDR3 length is 15 residues. The CDR3 sequence is CASSVMGQGNTEAFF. In DNA, the CDR3 is TGTGCCAGCAGCGTCATGGGACAGGGGAACACTGAAGCTTTCTTT.

The rearrangement joins TRBV10-3 to TRBJ2-4, with TRBD2 as a possible D gene (6 bases). The CDR3 consists of 14 residues. Germline CDR1 and CDR2: ENHRY and SYGVKD. Trimming removed 10 bases from V and 0 bases from J, with 13 bases in between. The CDR3 region is CATEEGGAKNIQYF. As DNA, the CDR3 is TGTGCCACCGAAGAGGGAGGAGCCAAAAACATTCAGTACTTC.

The chain has TRBV11-3 and TRBJ1-1, with D perhaps TRBD1 (5 bases). The V end was cut by 5 bases, the J end by 10 bases, with 17 bases between. Germline CDR1 reads SGHNT; CDR2 reads YENEEA. This CDR3 contains 13 residues. The CDR3 DNA reads TGTGCCAGCAGCCACGGAATACGGACAACAGCTTTCTTT. This codes for CASSHGIRTTAFF. The full variable domain, with the rest looked up from reference TRBV11-3 and TRBJ1-1, is EAGVVQSPRYKIIEKKQPVAFWCNPISGHNTLYWYLQNLGQGPELLIRYENEEAVDDSQLPKDRFSAERLKGVDSTLKIQPAELGDSAVYLCASSHGIRTTAFFGQGTRLTVV.

This chain joins TRBV19 and TRBJ2-1, with TRBD2 identical over 9 bases. V lost 8 bases, J lost 0 bases, and 11 bases stayed unmatched. This CDR3 is built from 17 residues. The germline V gene encodes CDR1 LNHDA and CDR2 SQIVND (reference sequence). The CDR3 DNA reads as TGTGCCAGTTTTGGCCCCCTTAGCGGGGGCTCCTACAATGAGCAGTTCTTC. Translation gives CASFGPLSGGSYNEQFF.

The chain employs TRBV4-1 and TRBJ2-1; 9 bases are a match to TRBD2. This CDR3 spans 16 amino acids. Per germline, CDR1 MGHRA and CDR2 YSYEKL. The ends lost 0 bases at V and 7 bases at J; junction bases unmatched: 7. The CDR3 nucleotides read TGCGCCAGCAGCCAAGACCCGGATAGCGGGAGAAATGAGCAGTTCTTC. Its translation: CASSQDPDSGRNEQFF.

The J gene is TRBJ2-5, the V gene TRBV9, with 11 bases identical to TRBD2. V gave up 3 bases and J gave up 4 bases; unmatched junction bases: 5. The CDR3 sequence is 15 residues long. Germline assignment: CDR1 SGDLS and CDR2 YYNGEE. In DNA, the CDR3 is TGTGCCAGCAGCGCACTAGCGGGAGAAAGAGAGACCCAGTACTTC. Amino acids: CASSALAGERETQYF.

The chain links TRBV19 to TRBJ2-1; 11 bases match TRBD2. Germline V gene data show CDR1 as LNHDA and CDR2 as SQIVND (reference sequence). The J segment lost 10 bases and the V segment lost 3 bases, leaving 14 bases of the junction unmatched. CDR3 size: 17 residues. This chain's CDR3 is CASSISRTSGRRGEQFF. The CDR3, as DNA: TGTGCCAGTAGTATTTCCCGAACTAGCGGGAGAAGGGGGGAGCAGTTCTTC.

The chain couples TRBV7-9 to TRBJ2-7; either TRBD1 or TRBD2 may fit D (6 bases each). There are 13 residues in the CDR3. V lost 1 base, J lost 7 bases, and 11 bases lay in between. Germline CDR1 is SEHNR and CDR2 is FQNEAQ (reference sequence). In nucleotides, the CDR3 is TGTGCCAGCAGCTTAGTCGAAGGGGGGGAGCAGTACTTC. Its protein is CASSLVEGGEQYF.

The chain has TRBV19 and TRBJ2-5; 9 bases are a match to TRBD1. Trimming removed 6 bases from V and 2 bases from J; junction bases left unmatched: 7. Germline CDR1 and CDR2: LNHDA and SQIVND (reference sequence). This CDR3 is built from 15 residues. The CDR3 DNA reads as TGTGCCAGTAGAGTGGGGACAGGGCTTCAAGAGACCCAGTACTTC. Its protein product is CASRVGTGLQETQYF.

The V and J genes are TRBV7-2 and TRBJ2-3; possible D gene TRBD2, 7 bases. CDR1 SGHTA and CDR2 FQGNSA come from the germline V gene. Deletions cut 5 bases from V and 1 base from J, with 13 bases between. The CDR3 length is 15 residues. The CDR3 nucleotides read TGTGCCAGCAGCATACAGGGAGGGGGCACAGATACGCAGTATTTT. Protein product: CASSIQGGGTDTQYF.

The CDR3 reads CASSHALGEQYF. CDR3 nucleotide sequence: TGTGCCAGCAGCCATGCCCTTGGGGAGCAGTACTTC. This chain joins TRBV7-3 and TRBJ2-7; D is ambiguous. The CDR3 is 12 residues long. Per germline, CDR1 SGHTA and CDR2 FQGTGA. V was clipped by 5 bases and J by 7 bases, with 12 bases between them.

The rearrangement uses TRBV28 and TRBJ2-7; TRBD2 is a possible D gene (6 bases). Trimming pared 6 bases from V and 0 bases from J, leaving 27 bases between. CDR3 length equals 19 residues. CDR1 is MDHEN and CDR2 is SYDVKM in the germline V gene. The CDR3 spells CASSILPSDYHGVSYEQYF. CDR3 DNA: TGTGCCAGCAGCATCCTCCCTAGCGATTACCATGGCGTCTCCTACGAGCAGTACTTC.

The chain links TRBV10-3 to TRBJ1-2; D possibly corresponds to TRBD1 (6 bases). The CDR3 runs 11 residues. CDR1 ENHRY and CDR2 SYGVKD come from the germline V gene. V gave up 8 bases and J gave up 7 bases, with 11 bases separating them. This CDR3 reads CAIGWTAGYTF. Here the CDR3 DNA reads TGTGCCATCGGGTGGACAGCTGGCTACACCTTC.

This clone has only one observation. This chain's CDR3 is CASSSGQGGEQYF. CDR3 bases: TGTGCCAGCAGCTCAGGACAGGGGGGCGAGCAGTACTTC. The chain joins TRBV7-2 to TRBJ2-7; 10 bases match TRBD1. Germline V gene data show CDR1 as SGHTA and CDR2 as FQGNSA. The CDR3 spans 13 residues. Trimming took 4 bases from V and 6 from J; bases not matched to a gene: 3. Variable domain in full (rest from reference TRBV7-2 and TRBJ2-7): GAGVSQSPSNKVTEKGKDVELRCDPISGHTALYWYRQSLGQGLEFLIYFQGNSAPDKSGLPSDRFSAERTGGSVSTLTIQRTQQEDSAVYLCASSSGQGGEQYFGPGTRLTVT.

The chain is built from TRBV7-3 and TRBJ2-7; 8 bases align to TRBD1. The CDR3 contains 14 residues. Losses at the gene ends were 6 bases for V and 1 base for J; bases not matched to a gene: 5. Germline CDR1 and CDR2: SGHTA and FQGTGA. The CDR3 DNA reads TGTGCCAGCAGTCCCCAGGGGGCGTCCTACGAGCAGTACTTC. This gives the protein CASSPQGASYEQYF.